The text below deals with one T cell receptor (beta chain). The antigen is unknown. Per germline, CDR1 LNHDA and CDR2 SQIVND (reference sequence). This CDR3 is 15 amino acids long. Trimming removed 3 bases at V and 2 bases at J, with 14 bases between. Profiled with immunoSEQ multiplex PCR; TCRdb holds only in-frame clones, not every one. The table records 25,000 to 30,000 clones, more than 70% of them present only once. The time point denotes: recipient sample about 28 days before transplant, after cytoreduction. This sample stems from a study of T cell clonotyping in hematopoietic cell transplantation. Study summary: Recipients' pretransplant samples followed cytoreduction. The study, taken as a whole, reports: Pathologically expanded recipient clonotypes increased progressively from day 30 to day 180 as diversity fell. Broader posttransplant TCR repertoire diversity was predicted by graft donor and pretransplant recipient Inverse Simpson Index values. At the given depth, recipient repertoires were over 95% de novo clonotypes.

The chain employs TRBV19 and TRBJ2-7; a weak D match, TRBD1 (7 bases). The specimen was peripheral blood mononuclear cells, collected before stem cell transplant. The receptor was derived from a man aged 35 to 55 with acute myeloid leukemia. Some clones in this sample may be carry-over from other donors' samples. This CDR3 is CASSILGRGAYEQYF. The CDR3 bases are TGTGCCAGTAGTATTTTGGGCAGGGGGGCCTACGAGCAGTACTTC. Combining the CDR3 with reference TRBV19 and TRBJ2-7 gives the whole variable domain DGGITQSPKYLFRKEGQNVTLSCEQNLNHDAMYWYRQDPGQGLRLIYYSQIVNDFQKGDIAEGYSVSREKKESFPLTVTSAQKNPTAFYLCASSILGRGAYEQYFGPGTRLTVT.